Reported below is one TCR beta chain. This clonotype was seen a few times. The target of this receptor is not known. Base qualities are not provided; no much larger clone lies one nucleotide away. This sample was taken from a study of T cells in Graves' hyperthyroidism and ophthalmopathy (dated by TCRdb to the late 2010s). A note on the overall study: TCR V-J signatures able to tell the groups apart were searched for in a discovery cohort of approximately 95 patients, of whom fewer than 45 had Graves' ophthalmopathy and around 56 had stable Graves' hyperthyroidism. Whether ophthalmopathy could be predicted prospectively was tested in an independent validation cohort made up of about 20 hyperthyroidism patients plus 17 patients who later progressed to ophthalmopathy. For training and testing, the 100 or so patients in the discovery cohort were randomly divided in a 7:3 ratio. According to the paper, TCR Vbeta CDR3 sequencing was carried out on 135 peripheral blood samples, which came from some 41 ophthalmopathy, 75 or so hyperthyroidism and roughly 17 progressor patients. After sampling, hyperthyroidism patients received methimazole starting at 30 mg daily, and ophthalmopathy patients received high-dose intravenous methylprednisolone. In addition, the study compared T-cell repertoires in thyroid tissue and in blood from six Graves' hyperthyroidism patients.

Paper-wide results and their limitations: Most expanded thyroid clonotypes (frequency above 0.001) were also found in blood, which suggests that blood repertoires may mirror thyroid immune responses. In validation, progression to ophthalmopathy was predicted by the model with more than 65% sensitivity and roughly 72% specificity, a median of roughly six months before onset. No statistical method was used to fix the sample size in advance, and group allocation was not hidden from the investigators. Ophthalmopathy was separated from stable hyperthyroidism by a 13 V-J signature model, with around 90% sensitivity and just over 81% specificity obtained in cross-validation and 80%/75% obtained in testing.

TCR beta CDR3 regions were amplified from RNA transcripts. The TCR CDR3 was subjected to a first round of RT-PCR using the HTBI primer set and the Qiagen OneStep RT-PCR kit. The libraries were constructed in a second round of multiplex PCR and then size-selected and purified. Sequencing of the libraries was done on an Illumina HiSeq2000 using paired-end 100 bp reads. Under the source paper's analysis protocol: SOAPnuke was used to process the raw data, removing reads that contained adapters or uncalled bases, had a mean Phred below 15, or lacked an exact match to the constant primer or identifier. High-quality paired reads were merged with COPE v1.2.5, and unique nucleotide sequences were defined as clonotypes. MiTCR v1.1 was used to align clonotypes to the IMGT TRBV, TRBD and TRBJ reference segments. The analysis was restricted to V-J combinations with a frequency above 0.0001, which together covered approximately 99% of the repertoires. The TCS score was defined as the ratio of F50 (clonal expansion) to E x V (chaos), calculated using BLOSUM62-based TCRdist between CDR3 peptides within each V-J. Welch's t-statistics and random forest reduced fewer than 600 V-J features to roughly 13, which were used in a naive Bayes classifier (R e1071). The Morisita-Horn index was used to measure how similar the thyroid and blood repertoires were. TCRdb trimmed the raw reads at Q25, called clones with MiXCR and kept productive beta chains. A single entry per CDR3 protein holds the most common genes and DNA from its merged rows. The V and J calls come from TCRdb's annotation, not from the publication. In all, the sample holds roughly 500,000 distinct CDR3 sequences, and roughly 45% of those were seen once. The ten largest clones represent about 43% of the sample.

V is clipped by 6 bases and J by 11 bases, and the sequence between their germline boundaries is 19 bases long. Spanning cysteine to phenylalanine, the CDR3 consists of 14 amino acids. The entry retains the CDR3 DNA only, 42 bases that are in frame from base 1. Sequences ENHRY (CDR1) and SYGVKD (CDR2) are obtained from the germline V gene. Any patient with an uncontrolled infection, another autoimmune disease, pregnancy or lactation was excluded. Clinical symptoms, serum thyroxine and TRAb, thyroid ultrasound, and orbital computed tomography formed the basis for the diagnoses. Total RNA was extracted using Trizol reagent, and RNA quality was assessed on an Agilent 2100 Bioanalyzer.

Sequenced input: peripheral blood or thyroid tissue (not recorded which). This sequence uses TRBV10-3 and TRBJ2-2, with no D gene named confidently. The clonotype originates from an adult woman with Graves' disease, either hyperthyroidism or ophthalmopathy (not recorded which). The sequenced DNA: TGTGCCATCAGAATGCCGCTTACAGTCGGAGAGCTGTTTTTT. Translated, it gives CAIRMPLTVGELFF.